The 25 T cell receptor beta chains reported below all come from one sample, sequenced in a study of PD-1 blockade in mismatch repair-deficient tumors (dated by TCRdb to 2016 to 2017). The library came from the immunoSEQ multiplex PCR assay. The clones in this table, taken by TCRdb from immuneACCESS, are in-frame only. Not every clone is retained; where verified, under half of the shortfall comes from an unresolved V gene, and the cause of the rest is unknown. Across this sample there are around 100,000 clones, with roughly 80% seen only once. Approximately 4.7% of the sample is taken by the ten largest. Source: peripheral blood, taken just over 59 weeks after starting pembrolizumab. These receptors originate from an adult with mismatch repair-deficient cancer.

The J gene is TRBJ1-6, the V gene TRBV9; D call uncertain. Germline V gene data show CDR1 as SGDLS and CDR2 as YYNGEE. Trimming removed 4 bases from V and 7 bases from J, with 21 bases in between. The CDR3 has 17 amino acids. Here the CDR3 reads CASSSHITLEVNSPLHF. The CDR3 region has the DNA TGTGCCAGCAGCTCCCATATTACCCTTGAGGTGAATTCACCCCTCCACTTT.

This chain connects TRBV4-1 to TRBJ2-1, with 8 bases aligning to TRBD2. V trimming: 2 bases; J trimming: 5 bases; junction bases outside the gene matches: 8. Germline V lookup: CDR1 MGHRA, CDR2 YSYEKL. CDR3 length equals 16 residues. CDR3 region: CASSQNSGRWDNEQFF. In DNA form, the CDR3 reads TGCGCCAGCAGCCAAAACAGCGGGAGATGGGACAATGAGCAGTTCTTC.

The gene calls are TRBV6-5 and TRBJ2-7, with a possible D match to TRBD2 (6 bases). This CDR3 is 14 amino acids long. The germline V gene encodes CDR1 MNHEY and CDR2 SVGAGI. V dropped 6 bases and J dropped 7 bases, with 19 bases sitting between them. The chain's CDR3 is CASSDSRESGEQYF. In DNA, the CDR3 is TGTGCCAGCAGCGATTCTCGGGAGTCTGGGGAGCAGTACTTC.

The chain combines TRBV5-8 with TRBJ2-3; TRBD1 aligns across 8 bases. The trim removed 4 bases at V and 2 bases at J, leaving 6 bases unmatched. The CDR3 totals 15 residues. CDR1 is SGHTS, CDR2 YDEGEE, per germline. The DNA for the CDR3 is TGTGCCAGCAGCACCGGGACAGGCCTCACAGATACGCAGTATTTT. Translated, it gives CASSTGTGLTDTQYF.

This rearrangement joins TRBV11-3 to TRBJ2-7; TRBD2 agrees at 7 bases. This CDR3 comprises 12 residues. V was pared by 8 bases and J by 3 bases, with 4 bases of the junction left unmatched. Looked up from germline, CDR1 is SGHNT and CDR2 is YENEEA. This chain's CDR3 is CASSSGDYEQYF. The CDR3 DNA reads TGTGCCAGCTCTAGCGGAGACTACGAGCAGTACTTC.

The genes are TRBV7-9 and TRBJ2-5, with unresolved D. This CDR3 spans 16 amino acids. Looked up from germline, CDR1 is SEHNR and CDR2 is FQNEAQ (reference sequence). V was trimmed by 1 base and J by 5 bases, leaving 17 bases between them. The CDR3 DNA is TGTGCCAGCAGCTTAGAGCTAATAGGTTTCCGGGAGACCCAGTACTTC. Translation gives CASSLELIGFRETQYF.

The V call is TRBV2, the J call TRBJ2-7; 7 bases are shared with TRBD2. This CDR3 has 17 amino acids. V lost 4 bases to trimming and J lost 0 bases; unmatched junction nucleotides: 12. CDR1 and CDR2 from the germline V gene are SNHLY and FYNNEI. CDR3 protein: CASSGLGGRAISYEQYF. DNA for the CDR3: TGTGCCAGCAGTGGATTGGGTGGGAGGGCCATCTCCTACGAGCAGTACTTC.

The chain combines TRBV7-2 with TRBJ2-3; D is perhaps TRBD2 (7 bases). V dropped 5 bases and J dropped 4 bases, with 25 bases sitting between them. CDR3 length equals 18 residues. Germline values: CDR1 SGHTA, CDR2 FQGNSA. The CDR3 DNA follows: TGTGCCAGCAGCCAACCTCTCCGGTGGCAGGGGAGGGCAGATACGCAGTATTTT. Translated: CASSQPLRWQGRADTQYF. Full variable domain (remainder filled in from reference TRBV7-2 and TRBJ2-3): GAGVSQSPSNKVTEKGKDVELRCDPISGHTALYWYRQSLGQGLEFLIYFQGNSAPDKSGLPSDRFSAERTGGSVSTLTIQRTQQEDSAVYLCASSQPLRWQGRADTQYFGPGTRLTVL.

This sequence joins TRBV27 and TRBJ2-7; a weak D match, TRBD2 (6 bases). Germline V CDR1 and CDR2: MNHEY, SMNVEV (reference sequence). V lost 4 bases and J 0 bases, leaving 10 bases between the germline ends. The CDR3 loop spans 14 amino acids. Here the CDR3 DNA reads TGTGCCAGCAGTTCAGCGGGTAGCTCCTACGAGCAGTACTTC. Protein sequence: CASSSAGSSYEQYF.

This chain joins TRBV23-1 and TRBJ2-3, with D possibly matching TRBD2 (5 bases). TRBV23-1 belongs to the ORF category, with a function that is uncertain. V was cut by 9 bases and J by 2 bases, with 9 bases left in between. This CDR3 contains 12 residues. In DNA form, the CDR3 reads TGCGCCAGGGACTCTTACACAGATACGCAGTATTTT. Residues: CARDSYTDTQYF.

The V gene is TRBV29-1, the J gene TRBJ2-5; 7 bases match TRBD1. After removal of 0 bases from V and 5 bases from J, the junction contained 12 bases not matched to a gene. Germline CDR1 reads SQVTM; CDR2 reads ANQGSEA. The length of the CDR3 is 16 residues. CDR3 loop: CSVEDTRTGFRETQYF. In DNA, the CDR3 is TGCAGCGTTGAAGATACGCGGACAGGTTTCAGGGAGACCCAGTACTTC.

This clone was observed a single time. The chain is built from TRBV19 and TRBJ1-1; weak D call: TRBD1 (5 bases). The ends were cut back, 3 bases at V and 12 bases at J, with 17 bases in the middle. CDR1 LNHDA and CDR2 SQIVND come from the germline V gene (reference sequence). CDR3 size: 13 residues. The CDR3: CASSIGRDHMPFF. CDR3 nucleotide sequence: TGTGCCAGTAGTATCGGCCGGGACCATATGCCTTTCTTT. The full variable domain, rest sourced from reference TRBV19 and TRBJ1-1, is DGGITQSPKYLFRKEGQNVTLSCEQNLNHDAMYWYRQDPGQGLRLIYYSQIVNDFQKGDIAEGYSVSREKKESFPLTVTSAQKNPTAFYLCASSIGRDHMPFFGQGTRLTVV.

In its sample, this clone was seen once. The J gene is TRBJ2-1, the V gene TRBV30; 7 bases line up with TRBD1. This CDR3 contains 13 residues. Germline V gene lookup returns CDR1 GTSNPN and CDR2 SVGIG (reference sequence). Trimming took 0 bases from V and 8 from J; bases not matched to a gene: 4. The CDR3 reads CAWSVNRGHEQFF. The CDR3 DNA sequence: TGTGCCTGGAGTGTTAACAGGGGCCATGAGCAGTTCTTC.

This clone has a handful of counts. The chain is built from TRBV6-1 and TRBJ2-1; 9 nucleotides align to TRBD2. CDR3 size: 15 residues. Germline lookup yields CDR1 MNHNS and CDR2 SASEGT. V lost 7 bases, J lost 12 bases, and 16 bases stayed unmatched. The CDR3 here is CASNPSGTDLRGQFF. As DNA, the CDR3 is TGTGCCAGCAACCCTAGCGGGACGGACCTTCGTGGGCAGTTCTTC.

This chain links TRBV5-4 with TRBJ2-7; TRBD1 matches 9 bases. This CDR3 contains 12 residues. Germline loops: CDR1 SGHNT, CDR2 YYREEE (reference sequence). V dropped 4 bases and J dropped 9; count of bases not matched to a gene: 5. CDR3 region: CASSRTGAAQYF. In DNA form, the CDR3 reads TGTGCCAGCAGCAGGACAGGGGCGGCGCAGTACTTC.

J is TRBJ2-3 and V is TRBV6-1; 14 bases align to TRBD2. Losses at the gene ends were 3 bases for V and 4 bases for J; bases not matched to a gene: 9. There are 18 residues in the CDR3. The germline V gene has CDR1 MNHNS and CDR2 SASEGT. The CDR3 protein is CASSESRLAGGPADTQYF. CDR3 sequence (DNA): TGTGCCAGCAGTGAGTCCCGACTAGCGGGAGGGCCCGCAGATACGCAGTATTTT.

This rearrangement joins TRBV20-1 to TRBJ2-7; D call uncertain. V lost 3 bases to trimming and J lost 4 bases, with 7 bases between them. Germline V gene data show CDR1 as DFQATT and CDR2 as SNEGSKA (reference sequence). The CDR3 length is 11 residues. This CDR3 is CSASMEYEQYF. Written as DNA, the CDR3 is TGCAGTGCTAGTATGGAGTACGAGCAGTACTTC.

The chain joins TRBV15 to TRBJ2-5; maybe TRBD2 (6 bases). In germline, CDR1 is LNHNV, CDR2 YYDKDF (reference sequence). The CDR3 runs to 14 residues. Trimming pared 0 bases from V and 2 bases from J, leaving 7 bases between. CDR3 sequence (DNA): TGTGCCACCAGCAGAGAGGGACTGCAAGAGACCCAGTACTTC. This translates into CATSREGLQETQYF.

Only one count was recorded for this clone. The J gene is TRBJ1-1, the V gene TRBV19; possible D gene TRBD1, 5 bases. The V end was cut by 3 bases, the J end by 1 base, with 6 bases between. The CDR3 extends over 13 amino acids. CDR1 LNHDA and CDR2 SQIVND come from the germline V gene (reference sequence). Here the CDR3 DNA reads TGTGCCAGTAGTATCGACAGGAACACTGAAGCTTTCTTT. Protein sequence: CASSIDRNTEAFF. Complete variable domain (other parts from reference TRBV19 and TRBJ1-1): DGGITQSPKYLFRKEGQNVTLSCEQNLNHDAMYWYRQDPGQGLRLIYYSQIVNDFQKGDIAEGYSVSREKKESFPLTVTSAQKNPTAFYLCASSIDRNTEAFFGQGTRLTVV.

This clone was detected a few times. This chain joins TRBV2 and TRBJ1-2; tentatively, D is TRBD1 (5 bases). In germline, CDR1 is SNHLY, CDR2 FYNNEI. Between the trimmed V and J ends, which lost 4 bases and 7 bases, there was a span of 13 bases. The CDR3 covers 13 residues. CDR3 sequence (DNA): TGTGCCAGCAGTGTGGAGGGACCGGGTGGCTACACCTTC. This codes for CASSVEGPGGYTF.

This clone was observed a single time. The V gene is TRBV4-2, the J gene TRBJ2-3; tentative D call: TRBD2 (6 bases). V lost 3 bases and J lost 3, with 16 bases in between. In germline, CDR1 is LGHNA, CDR2 YNFKEQ. CDR3 length equals 16 residues. The CDR3 coding sequence is TGTGCCAGCAGCCAGGCTTTCAGGAGGGAGACAGATACGCAGTATTTT. Translating it yields CASSQAFRRETDTQYF.

The V call is TRBV25-1, the J call TRBJ2-1; 7 nucleotides match TRBD2. Unmatched junction bases numbered 1, after V lost 3 bases and J lost 8 bases. Germline assignment: CDR1 MGHDK and CDR2 SYGVNS. The CDR3 consists of 12 residues. DNA for the CDR3: TGTGCCAGCAGTGAGGGGGGGGATGAGCAGTTCTTC. Protein product: CASSEGGDEQFF. The full variable domain, with the rest looked up from reference TRBV25-1 and TRBJ2-1, is EADIYQTPRYLVIGTGKKITLECSQTMGHDKMYWYQQDPGMELHLIHYSYGVNSTEKGDLSSESTVSRIRTEHFPLTLESARPSHTSQYLCASSEGGDEQFFGPGTRLTVL.

The V and J genes are TRBV18 and TRBJ1-3; TRBD1 agrees at 8 bases. Germline V gives CDR1 KGHSH, CDR2 LQKENI. The CDR3 length is 16 residues. J lost 2 bases, V lost 4 bases, and 7 bases had no gene match. CDR3 coding DNA: TGTGCCAGCTCACTGTACAGGGGGGAGACTGGAAACACCATATATTTT. Encoded protein: CASSLYRGETGNTIYF.

Only one count was recorded for this clone. The chain employs TRBV7-8 and TRBJ1-1, with D unresolved. The CDR3 is 16 amino acids. V dropped 2 bases and J dropped 3 bases, with 16 bases sitting between them. Germline V gives CDR1 SGHVS, CDR2 FQNEAQ. CDR3 coding DNA: TGTGCCAGCAGCTTACGCCCAGGAACCTGGGACACTGAAGCTTTCTTT. As protein: CASSLRPGTWDTEAFF.

This clone has only a few counts. The V and J genes are TRBV14 and TRBJ2-7, with TRBD1 matching 7 bases. This CDR3 region has 13 residues. After removal of 0 bases from V and 7 bases from J, the junction contained 3 bases not matched to a gene. CDR1 and CDR2 (germline): SGHDN, FVKESK. CDR3 residues: CASSQEDRPEQYF. CDR3 nucleotide sequence: TGTGCCAGCAGCCAAGAGGACAGGCCGGAGCAGTACTTC.